This T cell receptor (beta chain) is drawn from a study of T cell responses to AZD1222 COVID-19 vaccine. Study-level points and caveats: Mostly white British, mostly female donors; authors suggested clonal diversity may be underestimated. Variant regions that are unmutated are reportedly the target of nearly half of spike-specific TCRs.

Assay used: immunoSEQ multiplex PCR; TCRdb lists only in-frame clones, some missing. The data show under 200,000 clones, 87% seen once. This clone showed up just a few times. Its antigen remains unidentified. The CDR3 is made up of 15 amino acids. The germline V gene encodes CDR1 MGHRA and CDR2 YSYEKL. Trimming shortened V by 1 base and J by 1 base, and 7 bases separated the two germline ends. Second doses that came at about 4 or about 12 weeks were put together. The TCR sequence derives from an adult who received the AZD1222 COVID-19 vaccine. The sample in question was peripheral blood, obtained 28 days after the second AZD1222 dose. V and J are TRBV4-1 and TRBJ2-2; D not resolved. CDR3: CASSQGHRNTGELFF. As DNA, the CDR3 is TGCGCCAGCAGCCAAGGACACAGGAACACCGGGGAGCTGTTTTTT.